This T cell receptor (beta chain) was retrieved from a study of control samples from healthy donors and cancer patients. Libraries were prepared by immunoSEQ multiplex PCR; TCRdb keeps only in-frame clonotypes and omits some of them. The sample includes fewer than 85,000 clones, 75% to 95% seen only once; the top ten take approximately 14%. Germline CDR1 and CDR2: LGHNA and YNFKEQ. This CDR3 comprises 15 residues. The source material was blood. The V gene is TRBV4-2, the J gene TRBJ2-5, with TRBD1 identical over 11 bases. Matching the DNA end better, TRBJ2-7 makes the J call doubtful. This TCR came from a man aged 25 to 40 in good health. The DNA of the CDR3 is TGTGCCAGCAGCCAGCAGGACAGGGGGCGCCACGAGCAGTACTTC. Protein product: CASSQQDRGRHEQYF.